One and the same sample provided the 10 T cell receptor beta chains below, sequenced in a study of Graves' ophthalmopathy and Graves' hyperthyroidism. Investigators amplified TCR beta CDR3 regions from RNA transcripts. HTBI primers primed a first-round RT-PCR, and a second-round multiplex PCR followed. TCRdb re-derived calls from the multiplex PCR reads in MiXCR, one entry per CDR3 protein. Of more than 550,000 distinct CDR3 sequences listed, approximately 39% are singletons. Sequences were obtained from peripheral blood. The origin of the receptors is an adult man with Graves' ophthalmopathy.

Ten or more counts support this clonotype. The rearrangement uses TRBV2 and TRBJ2-5; 11 bases match TRBD2. This CDR3 is built from 18 residues. Germline loops: CDR1 SNHLY, CDR2 FYNNEI. The trim removed 3 bases at V and 1 base at J, leaving 10 bases unmatched. The CDR3 region has the DNA TGTGCCAGCAGTGACGGGGCTAGCGGGAGGTTGGCCCAAGAGACCCAGTACTTC. This sequence encodes CASSDGASGRLAQETQYF.

This clonotype was counted many times. This chain uses TRBV4-3 with TRBJ1-4; 9 positions match TRBD1. Germline loops: CDR1 LGHNA, CDR2 YSLEER. CDR3 length: 14 amino acids. V was clipped by 1 base and J by 7 bases; unmatched bases: 1. In DNA, the CDR3 is TGCGCCAGCAGCCAAGGACAGGGGGGTGAAAAACTGTTTTTT. Its protein is CASSQGQGGEKLFF.

The gene calls are TRBV7-3 and TRBJ1-4; 7 nucleotides agree with TRBD1. This CDR3 spans 12 amino acids. The V and J ends lost 4 bases and 9 bases, in that order; junction bases with no gene match: 2. The germline CDR1 and CDR2 sequences are SGHTA and FQGTGA. For the CDR3, the DNA is TGTGCCAGCAGCTCGACAGGGCAAAAACTGTTTTTT. It specifies CASSSTGQKLFF. Complete variable domain (other parts from reference TRBV7-3 and TRBJ1-4): GAGVSQTPSNKVTEKGKYVELRCDPISGHTALYWYRQSLGQGPEFLIYFQGTGAADDSGLPNDRFFAVRPEGSVSTLKIQRTERGDSAVYLCASSSTGQKLFFGSGTQLSVL.

Many counts were recorded for this clonotype. V is TRBV2 and J is TRBJ2-7; 7 bases agree with TRBD1. The germline CDR1 and CDR2 sequences are SNHLY and FYNNEI. The length of the CDR3 is 15 residues. The V gene end was trimmed by 6 bases and the J gene end by 1 base; junction bases not matched to a gene: 9. The DNA of the CDR3 is TGTGCCAGCAGGCTGACAGGGAGTGGGTCCTACGAGCAGTACTTC. It is translated as CASRLTGSGSYEQYF.

This rearrangement joins TRBV7-2 to TRBJ2-3; D tentatively fits TRBD1 or TRBD2 (6 bases each). Trimming removed 0 bases at V and 5 bases at J, with 15 bases between. Germline V gene data show CDR1 as SGHTA and CDR2 as FQGNSA. The CDR3 loop spans 16 amino acids. The CDR3 sequence is CASSLALGGGEDTQYF. CDR3 in DNA: TGTGCCAGCAGCTTAGCGCTGGGGGGCGGGGAAGATACGCAGTATTTT.

The sample holds a few counts of this clonotype. This chain links TRBV12-5 with TRBJ2-7; no firm D call. Germline CDR1 LGHNT, CDR2 FRNRAP. The CDR3 is 18 amino acids. V shed 3 bases and J shed 0 bases, with 21 bases lying between them. This CDR3 is CASGFRRILAQNSYEQYF. The CDR3 DNA reads TGTGCTAGTGGTTTTCGGCGTATTTTAGCACAAAACTCCTACGAGCAGTACTTC.

This clonotype has ten or more counts. The V and J genes are TRBV11-2 and TRBJ1-2, with 8 bases fitting TRBD1. CDR3 size: 14 residues. Trimming removed 3 bases from V and 4 bases from J; junction bases left unmatched: 4. Germline-derived CDR1 and CDR2 are SGHAT and FQNNGV. This CDR3 reads CASSFADRGYGYTF. As DNA, the CDR3 is TGTGCCAGCAGCTTCGCCGACAGGGGCTATGGCTACACCTTC.

This clonotype was seen at least ten times. The CDR3 region is CASTPLPQDTGELFF. CDR3 bases: TGTGCCAGTACCCCTCTTCCCCAGGACACCGGGGAGCTGTTTTTT. V and J are TRBV19 and TRBJ2-2; D is unclear. Trimming stripped 7 bases from V and 3 bases from J, with 15 bases between. Germline V gene data show CDR1 as LNHDA and CDR2 as SQIVND (reference sequence). This CDR3 has 15 amino acids.

For the CDR3, the DNA is TGTGCCAGCAGTGATATGACAGGGTTAGGCTACACCTTC. Its protein product is CASSDMTGLGYTF. The chain carries TRBV2 and TRBJ1-2; TRBD1 matches at 7 bases. The ends lost 3 bases at V and 8 bases at J; junction bases unmatched: 6. The CDR3 sequence is 13 residues long. Germline CDR1 reads SNHLY; CDR2 reads FYNNEI. Full variable domain (missing parts from reference TRBV2 and TRBJ1-2): EPEVTQTPSHQVTQMGQEVILRCVPISNHLYFYWYRQILGQKVEFLVSFYNNEISEKSEIFDDQFSVERPDGSNFTLKIRSTKLEDSAMYFCASSDMTGLGYTFGSGTRLTVV.

This clonotype was counted only a few times. This chain connects TRBV9 to TRBJ2-5; D tentatively reads TRBD1 or TRBD2 (6 bases each). Germline lookup yields CDR1 SGDLS and CDR2 YYNGEE. The length of the CDR3 is 17 residues. The V end was cut by 4 bases, the J end by 5 bases, with 24 bases between. In DNA form, the CDR3 reads TGTGCCAGCAGCAAGACCTCGATGGGGACTCAGGGGGAGACCCAGTACTTC. Translating gives CASSKTSMGTQGETQYF.